The TCR beta chain under discussion was sequenced for a study of blood T cell repertoires in COVID-19. Study summary: The United States, Italy and Spain were the sources of the acute and convalescent COVID-19 samples. The cDNA or gDNA used as material had been derived from T cells, B-cell-depleted T cells, or PBMCs.

As handled by the study authors: Amplifying reference gene primers gave estimates of nucleated cell counts. TCRdb keeps only in-frame clones here, not all; method: immunoSEQ multiplex PCR. V and J calls plus clone size are reproduced from that table; the DNA served to infer D and trimming. This repertoire shows 55,000 to 70,000 clones, around 84% found once; its top ten account for 8.5% to 10%. The germline gives CDR1 SGHAT, CDR2 FQNNGV. V gave up 0 bases and J gave up 4 bases; unmatched junction bases: 4. The CDR3 totals 15 residues. This receptor was taken from a woman aged 80 or over with acute or convalescent COVID-19. The sample was peripheral blood. The rearrangement links TRBV11-2 to TRBJ2-5; 8 bases fit TRBD2. CDR3 sequence reads: CASSLDRGGGETQYF. In DNA form, the CDR3 reads TGTGCCAGCAGCTTAGATCGGGGGGGAGGAGAGACCCAGTACTTC.